This paragraph reports one TCR beta chain. Its specificity is not known. The CDR3 has 16 residues. The germline CDR1 and CDR2 sequences are MNHNY and SVGAGI (reference sequence). Trimming took 4 bases from V and 2 from J, leaving 18 bases between them. Using its own MiXCR run on the reads, TCRdb lists one record per CDR3 protein. The table records 62,000 or so distinct CDR3 sequences, roughly 21% of them present only once. These data are taken from a study of T cell repertoires in cytomegalovirus infection. In the study overall: Use of recently identified HLA-C-restricted and well-studied HLA-B-restricted CMV epitopes was part of the study.

General study findings and limits: There were carriers of CMV plus the relevant HLA, and cumulative public TCR beta family frequency identified them.

The chain carries TRBV6-6 and TRBJ2-7; D tentatively fits TRBD1 or TRBD2 (5 bases each). Sequencing used CD8+ T cells from cultured PBMCs, obtained from culture after CMV antigen stimulation. The TCR comes from a human donor in good health (CMV status not recorded). Some clones in this sample may be carry-over from other donors' samples. This CDR3 reads CASSSGSTAGAYEQYF. Here the CDR3 DNA reads TGTGCCAGCAGTTCAGGGAGTACGGCCGGGGCCTACGAGCAGTACTTC.